The rows below give T cell receptor beta chains drawn from one sample of a study of blood T cell repertoires in COVID-19. Data came from immunoSEQ multiplex PCR; TCRdb stores just in-frame clones and leaves some out. The repertoire holds about 90,000 clones, with roughly 80% as singletons. The source material was peripheral blood. All receptors come from a woman aged 70 to 79 with active or convalescent COVID-19. CDR3s include the opening cysteine and the closing phenylalanine or tryptophan. The D gene is left open where the match is weak. Size is stated for part of the rows, as once, few or many counts, or as a class when the clone is expanded.

d_call,v_call,j_call,clone_size,cdr3_length,cdr3_aa,cdr3_nt
TRBD2,TRBV4-2,TRBJ2-1,-,15,CASSPSSGGPNEQFF,TGTGCCAGCAGCCCCTCTAGCGGGGGGCCTAATGAGCAGTTCTTC
TRBD1,TRBV6-6,TRBJ2-7,few,18,CASSRGQGEYKLSYEQYF,TGTGCCAGCAGTCGGGGACAGGGGGAATATAAACTCTCCTACGAGCAGTACTTC
TRBD2,TRBV6-6,TRBJ2-5,-,15,CASSLSTSGQETQYF,TGTGCCAGCAGTTTAAGTACTAGCGGACAAGAGACCCAGTACTTC
-,TRBV6-5,TRBJ1-2,-,15,CAGRFTGGTHDGYTF,TGTGCCGGCCGTTTTACCGGCGGAACACATGATGGCTACACCTTC
-,TRBV6-2/TRBV6-3,TRBJ1-6,-,15,CASSSLGRYGSPLHF,TGTGCCAGCAGTTCCCTGGGGCGCTACGGTTCACCCCTCCACTTT
TRBD2,TRBV11-2,TRBJ2-7,-,15,CASSFGLAGSYEQYF,TGTGCCAGCAGCTTCGGACTAGCGGGGTCCTACGAGCAGTACTTC
-,TRBV11-2,TRBJ2-7,-,15,CASSVLRGSPYEQYF,TGTGCCAGCAGCGTCCTGAGGGGGAGCCCCTACGAGCAGTACTTC
-,TRBV10-2,TRBJ2-3,-,13,CASTPPQTDTQYF,TGCGCCAGCACCCCCCCCCAGACAGATACGCAGTATTTT
-,TRBV5-6,TRBJ2-3,-,14,CASSQQGVPDTQYF,TGTGCCAGCAGCCAACAGGGTGTGCCAGATACGCAGTATTTT
TRBD1,TRBV11-2,TRBJ1-2,-,16,CASRKPGQGAVGGYTF,TGTGCCAGCAGAAAGCCGGGACAGGGAGCCGTGGGGGGCTACACCTTC